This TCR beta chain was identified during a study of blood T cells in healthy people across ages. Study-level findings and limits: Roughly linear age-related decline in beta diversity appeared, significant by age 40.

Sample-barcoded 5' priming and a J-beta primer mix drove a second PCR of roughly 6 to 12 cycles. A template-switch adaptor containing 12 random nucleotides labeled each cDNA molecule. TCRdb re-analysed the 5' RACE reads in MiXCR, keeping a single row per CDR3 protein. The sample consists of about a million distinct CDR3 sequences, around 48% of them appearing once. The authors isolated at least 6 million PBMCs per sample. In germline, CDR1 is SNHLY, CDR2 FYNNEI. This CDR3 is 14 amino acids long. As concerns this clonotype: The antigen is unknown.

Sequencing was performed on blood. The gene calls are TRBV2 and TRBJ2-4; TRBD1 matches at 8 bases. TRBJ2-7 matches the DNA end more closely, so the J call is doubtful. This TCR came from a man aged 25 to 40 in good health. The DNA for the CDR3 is TGTGCCAGCAGTGAAAAGGCAGGGGGCGGCGAGCAGTACTTC. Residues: CASSEKAGGGEQYF.